This entry concerns a single T cell receptor beta chain. The antigen remains unidentified. This entry comes from a study of a mutant IDH1 vaccine in newly diagnosed glioma. Study summary: Patients began vaccination 4-6 weeks after radiotherapy alone, or with temozolomide cycles. The earlier regimen, radiotherapy, temozolomide, or both, was most often both. The week-35 safety follow-up was V12, and the week-47 study end was V13.

The germline V gene encodes CDR1 SGHTA and CDR2 FQGNSA. With 5 bases clipped from V and 4 bases from J, the junction kept 14 bases outside the gene matches. The CDR3 spans 18 residues. Sample time point: week 35, safety follow-up. Vaccine doses each comprised 300 ug of mutant IDH1 20-mer peptide, with topical imiquimod. Patients carried new grade 3 or 4 IDH1-mutant astrocytomas lacking nuclear ATRX. Libraries were prepared by immunoSEQ multiplex PCR; TCRdb keeps only in-frame clonotypes and omits some of them. The table lists 73,000 or so clones, 80% to 85% of them singletons, with approximately 12% in the top ten.

The sample consisted of PBMCs, taken from a glioma patient whose treatment included an IDH1 peptide vaccine. The receptor comes from a man younger than 35 with glioma. The V gene is TRBV7-2, the J gene TRBJ1-5; TRBD1 aligns across 10 bases. CDR3 in amino acids: CASSPSPRTGGVNQPQHF. The CDR3 coding sequence is TGTGCCAGCAGCCCTAGTCCAAGGACAGGGGGAGTTAATCAGCCCCAGCATTTT.